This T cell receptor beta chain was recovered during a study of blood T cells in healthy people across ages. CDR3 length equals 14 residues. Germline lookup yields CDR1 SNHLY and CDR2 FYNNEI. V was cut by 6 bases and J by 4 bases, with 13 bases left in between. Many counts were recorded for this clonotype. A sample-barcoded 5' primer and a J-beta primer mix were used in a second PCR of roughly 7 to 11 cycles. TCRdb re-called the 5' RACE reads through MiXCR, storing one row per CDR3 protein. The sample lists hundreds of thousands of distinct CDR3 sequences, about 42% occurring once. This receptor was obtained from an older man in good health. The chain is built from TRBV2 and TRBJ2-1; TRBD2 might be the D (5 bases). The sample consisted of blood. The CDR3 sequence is CASRNQRNYNEQFF. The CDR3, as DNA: TGTGCCAGCAGAAACCAGCGGAATTACAATGAGCAGTTCTTC.